These 29 T cell receptor beta chains came from one sample sequenced in a study of T-cell reconstitution after alpha-beta-depleted transplantation in children. Preparation of the TCRbeta library used unique molecular identifiers. TCRdb reprocessed the PCR reads with MiXCR, giving one entry per CDR3 protein. Of about 110,000 distinct CDR3 sequences in the sample, approximately 6.6% were seen once. The source material was PBMCs, mostly from graft donor cells, sampled 360 days after TCRalphabeta/CD19-depleted stem cell transplant. The receptors come from a male patient between 2 and 9 years old who had a stem cell transplant for acute lymphoblastic leukemia, so the T cells may come from the graft donor.

The chain combines TRBV6-1 with TRBJ2-7; no firm D call. This CDR3 contains 13 residues. Trimming left V 5 bases short and J 3 bases short, with 11 bases between. CDR1 and CDR2 (germline): MNHNS, SASEGT. CDR3: CASSPRVYYEQYF. CDR3 DNA: TGTGCCAGCAGTCCAAGGGTGTACTACGAGCAGTACTTC.

A few counts support this clonotype. The CDR3 sequence is CASRGQGDNEQFF. The CDR3 nucleotides are TGTGCCAGCAGGGGACAGGGAGACAATGAGCAGTTCTTC. This chain joins TRBV6-2 or TRBV6-3 and TRBJ2-1, with TRBD1 identical over 9 bases. Germline V gene lookup returns CDR1 MNHEY and CDR2 SVGEGT. This CDR3 has 13 amino acids. V lost 6 bases to trimming and J lost 5 bases; unmatched junction nucleotides: 2.

This clonotype was counted a few times. The chain uses TRBV27 and TRBJ2-7; D is uncertain. V was clipped by 6 bases and J by 4 bases, with 16 bases between them. Germline V gene sequence: CDR1 MNHEY, CDR2 SMNVEV (reference sequence). The CDR3 runs 14 residues. DNA of the CDR3: TGTGCCAGCAGCCCCGCCGGGTTAATATACGAGCAGTACTTC. Translation gives CASSPAGLIYEQYF.

This clonotype was seen repeatedly, ten times or more. The rearrangement joins TRBV27 to TRBJ1-4; D possibly corresponds to TRBD1 (6 bases). The CDR3 runs to 15 residues. V gave up 4 bases and J gave up 3 bases, with 12 bases separating them. CDR1 and CDR2 from the germline V gene are MNHEY and SMNVEV (reference sequence). CDR3 in amino acids: CASSSGQSPNEKLFF. The CDR3 region has the DNA TGTGCCAGCAGTTCTGGACAGTCACCTAATGAAAAACTGTTTTTT.

This clonotype occurred a few times. The chain combines TRBV7-2 with TRBJ2-3; 8 positions match TRBD2. Germline V gives CDR1 SGHTA, CDR2 FQGNSA. CDR3 length: 19 amino acids. Germline trimming cut 0 bases from V and 3 bases from J; bases unmatched to any gene: 14. CDR3 in amino acids: CASSLAFSLRGGQTDTQYF. CDR3 bases: TGTGCCAGCAGCTTAGCATTCTCGCTCCGGGGGGGCCAGACAGATACGCAGTATTTT.

This clonotype has a handful of counts. This chain uses TRBV7-2 with TRBJ1-2; D gene uncertain. Trimming pared 2 bases from V and 6 bases from J, leaving 4 bases between. The CDR3 loop spans 11 amino acids. From germline, CDR1 is SGHTA and CDR2 FQGNSA. For the CDR3, the DNA is TGTGCCAGCAGCTTAACAGATGGCTACACCTTC. Its protein is CASSLTDGYTF.

At least ten counts were recorded for this clonotype. The chain employs TRBV12-3 or TRBV12-4 and TRBJ2-3; D is undetermined. The CDR3 totals 13 residues. Trimming removed 6 bases at V and 0 bases at J, with 7 bases between. The chain's CDR3 is CASSVLSTDTQYF. In DNA, the CDR3 is TGTGCCAGCAGCGTACTGAGCACAGATACGCAGTATTTT.

Ten or more counts support this clonotype. The rearrangement joins TRBV10-3 to TRBJ1-3; 9 bases fit TRBD1. Trimming removed 10 bases from V and 4 bases from J; junction bases left unmatched: 5. Germline lookup yields CDR1 ENHRY and CDR2 SYGVKD. This CDR3 comprises 13 residues. The CDR3 bases are TGTGCCAGCTACAGGGGGCCGGGAAACACCATATATTTT. Its translation: CASYRGPGNTIYF.

This clonotype was recorded a few times. The V gene is TRBV20-1, the J gene TRBJ1-2, with 7 bases matching TRBD1. The CDR3 extends over 10 amino acids. Germline-derived CDR1 and CDR2 are DFQATT and SNEGSKA (reference sequence). The CDR3 DNA sequence: TGCATTCAGGGGGGAGATGGCTACACCTTC. This encodes CIQGGDGYTF.

The table lists this clonotype with many counts. The rearrangement links TRBV7-9 to TRBJ2-7; tentative D call: TRBD2 (5 bases). Per the germline V gene, CDR1 is SEHNR and CDR2 is FQNEAQ (reference sequence). The CDR3 is 12 amino acids. The ends were cut back, 4 bases at V and 7 bases at J, with 11 bases in the middle. The CDR3 loop reads CASSSVSGEQYF. The CDR3 DNA sequence: TGTGCCAGCAGCTCCGTCTCGGGGGAGCAGTACTTC.

This clonotype was observed many times. V and J are TRBV12-5 and TRBJ1-1; maybe TRBD1 (5 bases). This CDR3 is 15 amino acids long. The V gene's germline CDR1 is LGHNT and CDR2 FRNRAP. The V end lost 3 bases, the J end lost 3 bases, and 14 bases lay between the germline ends. The CDR3 protein is CASGFTPRGDTEAFF. The CDR3 nucleotides read TGTGCTAGTGGTTTCACCCCTCGGGGGGACACTGAAGCTTTCTTT.

This clonotype was counted ten times or more. V is TRBV6-1 and J is TRBJ2-7; tentatively, D is TRBD1 (5 bases). V was trimmed by 7 bases and J by 3 bases, leaving 10 bases between them. CDR1 is MNHNS and CDR2 is SASEGT in the germline V gene. The CDR3 extends over 12 amino acids. The CDR3 nucleotides read TGTGCCAGCACTCGAAGGGGCTACGAGCAGTACTTC. Translating it yields CASTRRGYEQYF.

At least ten counts were recorded for this clonotype. The rearrangement joins TRBV9 to TRBJ1-5; D call uncertain. This CDR3 region has 13 residues. Trimming cost V 0 bases and J 6 bases, with 7 bases left between them. The germline V gene encodes CDR1 SGDLS and CDR2 YYNGEE. The CDR3 spells CASSVGPRQPQHF. The CDR3 nucleotides read TGTGCCAGCAGCGTAGGGCCACGTCAGCCCCAGCATTTT.

This clonotype was seen at least ten times. The chain employs TRBV4-3 and TRBJ2-7; unclear D gene. Germline loops: CDR1 LGHNA, CDR2 YSLEER. The CDR3 runs 13 residues. V lost 2 bases and J 7 bases, leaving 12 bases between the germline ends. This chain's CDR3 is CASSQSRSREQYF. In DNA, the CDR3 is TGCGCCAGCAGCCAATCCCGCAGCCGAGAGCAGTACTTC.

This clonotype was seen at least ten times. The CDR3 loop is CASRRGGEQFF. DNA of the CDR3: TGTGCCAGCAGGAGGGGTGGTGAGCAGTTCTTC. V and J are TRBV2 and TRBJ2-1; the D gene could be TRBD1 or TRBD2 (5 bases each). The CDR3 sequence is 11 residues long. Germline V gene sequence: CDR1 SNHLY, CDR2 FYNNEI. Trimming pared 6 bases from V and 9 bases from J, leaving 9 bases between.

There are many counts of this clonotype. CDR3 amino acids: CATELERVGEQFF. CDR3 coding DNA: TGTGCCACCGAACTAGAACGGGTGGGGGAGCAGTTCTTC. The chain joins TRBV12-3 or TRBV12-4 to TRBJ2-1; possibly TRBD2 for D (5 bases). This CDR3 is built from 13 residues. V shed 10 bases and J shed 10 bases, with 20 bases lying between them.

The chain couples TRBV7-8 to TRBJ1-6; perhaps TRBD1 as D (6 bases). CDR1 and CDR2 from the germline V gene are SGHVS and FQNEAQ. The germline V and J ends were trimmed by 7 bases and 7 bases, with 20 bases remaining between them. CDR3 size: 16 residues. The CDR3 sequence: CASTFTAGTPNSPLHF. DNA of the CDR3: TGTGCCAGCACTTTTACCGCCGGGACACCGAATTCACCCCTCCACTTT.

This clonotype was recorded at least ten times. This chain connects TRBV28 to TRBJ2-7, with 14 bases lining up with TRBD2. Germline V CDR1 and CDR2: MDHEN, SYDVKM. This CDR3 spans 15 amino acids. Trimming removed 4 bases from V and 4 bases from J; junction bases left unmatched: 3. The CDR3 sequence is CASSSWTSGGYEQYF. DNA of the CDR3: TGTGCCAGCAGTTCCTGGACTAGCGGGGGGTACGAGCAGTACTTC.

This clonotype was detected ten times or more. The chain is built from TRBV9 and TRBJ2-7; D is unclear. The CDR3 runs 13 residues. Germline CDR1 reads SGDLS; CDR2 reads YYNGEE. Trimming pared 0 bases from V and 3 bases from J, leaving 7 bases between. CDR3 loop: CASSVGDYYEQYF. CDR3 coding DNA: TGTGCCAGCAGCGTAGGTGATTACTACGAGCAGTACTTC.

This clonotype was detected only a few times. The chain recombines TRBV20-1 with TRBJ2-7, with 11 bases fitting TRBD2. Unmatched junction bases numbered 12, after V lost 6 bases and J lost 5 bases. The CDR3 has 15 amino acids. Germline V gives CDR1 DFQATT, CDR2 SNEGSKA (reference sequence). The CDR3 nucleotides read TGCAGTGCCCCCTTAGGGACTAGCGGCGGGGACGAGCAGTACTTC. It specifies CSAPLGTSGGDEQYF.

This clonotype was detected ten times or more. The V and J genes are TRBV6-1 and TRBJ2-2; no clear D gene. Germline assignment: CDR1 MNHNS and CDR2 SASEGT. Trimming took 4 bases from V and 4 from J, leaving 13 bases between them. The CDR3 totals 15 residues. The CDR3 loop reads CASSGKNKVTGELFF. Written as DNA, the CDR3 is TGTGCCAGCAGTGGAAAGAACAAAGTCACCGGGGAGCTGTTTTTT.

This clonotype was observed many times. The rearrangement uses TRBV7-9 and TRBJ2-4; 9 nucleotides agree with TRBD1. The CDR3 is made up of 15 amino acids. CDR1 SEHNR and CDR2 FQNEAQ come from the germline V gene (reference sequence). V lost 3 bases, J lost 5 bases, and 5 bases stayed unmatched. The CDR3 loop reads CASSLVGDRENIQYF. CDR3 bases: TGTGCCAGCAGCTTGGTGGGGGACAGGGAAAACATTCAGTACTTC. Supplemented by reference TRBV7-9 and TRBJ2-4, the full variable domain reads DTGVSQNPRHKITKRGQNVTFRCDPISEHNRLYWYRQTLGQGPEFLTYFQNEAQLEKSRLLSDRFSAERPKGSFSTLEIQRTEQGDSAMYLCASSLVGDRENIQYFGAGTRLSVL.

The chain carries TRBV6-2 or TRBV6-3 and TRBJ1-1, with D possibly matching TRBD1 (6 bases). CDR3 length: 17 residues. The ends were cut back, 2 bases at V and 3 bases at J, with 19 bases in the middle. Looked up from germline, CDR1 is MNHEY and CDR2 is SVGEGT. The DNA of the CDR3 is TGTGCCAGCAGTTACGTGGGTTTCAGGGGCTGGGACACTGAAGCTTTCTTT. Its protein is CASSYVGFRGWDTEAFF.

The sample holds many counts of this clonotype. The chain is built from TRBV20-1 and TRBJ2-5; D is unresolved. Germline V gene lookup returns CDR1 DFQATT and CDR2 SNEGSKA (reference sequence). This CDR3 region has 13 residues. V lost 0 bases, J lost 7 bases, and 12 bases lay in between. CDR3: CSAREAHRGTQYF. CDR3 in DNA: TGCAGTGCTAGAGAGGCCCACCGAGGGACCCAGTACTTC.

The J gene is TRBJ1-2, the V gene TRBV5-1; TRBD1 matches 9 bases. The germline gives CDR1 SGHRS, CDR2 YFSETQ. With V trimmed by 4 bases and J by 6 bases, 7 bases remained unmatched. The CDR3 consists of 14 residues. The CDR3 bases are TGCGCCAGCAGCGGGACAGGGAGGGTCGATGGCTACACCTTC. Its translation: CASSGTGRVDGYTF.

The sample holds many counts of this clonotype. The chain is built from TRBV4-3 and TRBJ2-7, with 9 positions matching TRBD1. The V gene end was trimmed by 5 bases and the J gene end by 3 bases; junction bases not matched to a gene: 5. The CDR3 consists of 14 residues. CDR1 LGHNA and CDR2 YSLEER come from the germline V gene. The CDR3 protein is CASSAGTGSYEQYF. CDR3 nucleotide sequence: TGCGCCAGCAGCGCCGGGACAGGGAGCTACGAGCAGTACTTC.

This clonotype was counted many times. The chain joins TRBV28 to TRBJ1-4; maybe TRBD1 (5 bases). CDR1 is MDHEN and CDR2 is SYDVKM in the germline V gene. Trimming stripped 8 bases from V and 5 bases from J, with 9 bases between. The CDR3 contains 12 residues. For the CDR3, the DNA is TGTGCCAGCGGACAAGTCAATGAAAAACTGTTTTTT. Its protein product is CASGQVNEKLFF.

This clonotype was seen many times. The V and J genes are TRBV7-9 and TRBJ1-1, with TRBD1 as a possible D gene (6 bases). CDR1 is SEHNR, CDR2 FQNEAQ, per germline (reference sequence). V shed 6 bases and J shed 5 bases, with 16 bases lying between them. The CDR3 consists of 14 residues. The CDR3 DNA follows: TGTGCCAGCAGTCTGACAGGTACGGGGACTGAAGCTTTCTTT. This translates into CASSLTGTGTEAFF.

This clonotype has only a few counts. This chain joins TRBV24-1 and TRBJ2-7, with unresolved D. CDR3 length: 11 amino acids. Looked up from germline, CDR1 is KGHDR and CDR2 is SFDVKD. Trimming left V 4 bases short and J 6 bases short, with 6 bases between. CDR3 DNA: TGTGCCACCAGTGACGGAGCCGAGCAGTACTTC. Translation: CATSDGAEQYF.